The 26 T cell receptor beta chains in this list originate from one sample, sequenced in a study of cytomegalovirus exposure and HLA in healthy donors. With 60 Vbeta and 13 Jbeta primers, the PCR was carried out. This table comes from immunoSEQ multiplex PCR, and its TCRdb copy is limited to in-frame clones, with some not included. There are approximately 120,000 clones in the sample; 65% to 75% occur only once, and 3% to 4.5% lies in the top ten. Sequenced input: PBMCs. The receptors shown here come from a man in his forties in good health and CMV-seropositive.

This clone has just one count. The chain recombines TRBV5-6 with TRBJ1-4; D might be TRBD1 (6 bases). V lost 2 bases to trimming and J lost 9 bases, with 20 bases between them. The CDR3 loop spans 16 amino acids. Germline assignment: CDR1 SGHDT and CDR2 YYEEEE. The CDR3 sequence: CASSLAPVTTGKKLFF. The CDR3 nucleotides read TGTGCCAGCAGCTTAGCCCCAGTCACTACAGGGAAAAAACTGTTTTTT.

V usage is TRBV7-2 and J usage is TRBJ2-5; D is perhaps TRBD2 (6 bases). Germline assignment: CDR1 SGHTA and CDR2 FQGNSA. The CDR3 is 13 residues long. V was pared by 4 bases and J by 4 bases, with 10 bases between. In DNA form, the CDR3 reads TGTGCCAGCAGCTCCGGGACTCCAGAGACCCAGTACTTC. Its translation: CASSSGTPETQYF.

With respect to this clone: This sample also contains other DNA sequences that code for the same CDR3. The chain couples TRBV9 to TRBJ2-7, with 11 bases identical to TRBD2. This CDR3 is 14 amino acids long. The J segment lost 4 bases and the V segment lost 3 bases, leaving 3 bases of the junction unmatched. CDR1 is SGDLS and CDR2 is YYNGEE in the germline V gene. The CDR3 region is CASSAGTSGYEQYF. CDR3 sequence (DNA): TGTGCCAGCAGCGCCGGGACTAGCGGTTACGAGCAGTACTTC.

V gene TRBV4-2 combines with J gene TRBJ1-4; no reliable D call. Trimming removed 4 bases at V and 1 base at J, with 13 bases between. Germline V gene sequence: CDR1 LGHNA, CDR2 YNFKEQ. This CDR3 has 16 residues. In nucleotides, the CDR3 is TGTGCCAGCAGCCCCAATTGGGGAGGAACTAATGAAAAACTGTTTTTT. Encoded protein: CASSPNWGGTNEKLFF.

This clone has a handful of counts. J is TRBJ2-7 and V is TRBV7-6, with TRBD1 matching 11 bases. Per germline, CDR1 SGHVS and CDR2 FNYEAQ. With 0 bases clipped from V and 4 bases from J, the junction kept 2 bases outside the gene matches. The CDR3 contains 15 residues. The CDR3 sequence is CASSLARDRGYEQYF. As DNA, the CDR3 is TGTGCCAGCAGCTTAGCTAGGGACAGGGGGTACGAGCAGTACTTC.

A few counts support this clone. J is TRBJ1-2 and V is TRBV7-2; weak D call: TRBD1 (5 bases). Germline values: CDR1 SGHTA, CDR2 FQGNSA. V was trimmed by 1 base and J by 4 bases, leaving 7 bases between them. This CDR3 comprises 13 residues. The CDR3 spells CASSLGGGYGYTF. The CDR3 DNA reads as TGTGCCAGCAGCTTAGGGGGGGGCTATGGCTACACCTTC.

The chain uses TRBV28 and TRBJ1-5; TRBD1 matches at 12 bases. The CDR3 has 16 amino acids. Looked up from germline, CDR1 is MDHEN and CDR2 is SYDVKM. The trim removed 8 bases at V and 4 bases at J, leaving 9 bases unmatched. CDR3: CASVRGGQGANQPQHF. As DNA, the CDR3 is TGTGCCAGCGTAAGGGGGGGACAGGGGGCTAATCAGCCCCAGCATTTT. The variable domain in full, with the rest retrieved from reference TRBV28 and TRBJ1-5, is DVKVTQSSRYLVKRTGEKVFLECVQDMDHENMFWYRQDPGLGLRLIYFSYDVKMKEKGDIPEGYSVSREKKERFSLILESASTNQTSMYLCASVRGGQGANQPQHFGDGTRLSIL.

V gene TRBV28 combines with J gene TRBJ2-7, with TRBD1 as a possible D gene (5 bases). Trimming removed 5 bases at V and 2 bases at J, with 13 bases between. Germline V gives CDR1 MDHEN, CDR2 SYDVKM. The CDR3 has 14 residues. The CDR3 nucleotides are TGTGCCAGCAGTCCCCCGACAGCGACCTACGAGCAGTACTTC. This encodes CASSPPTATYEQYF.

This clone turned up a few times. The chain has TRBV30 and TRBJ1-1, with D tentatively TRBD1 (6 bases). The CDR3 covers 13 residues. CDR1 is GTSNPN, CDR2 SVGIG, per germline (reference sequence). Trimming cost V 4 bases and J 0 bases, with 9 bases left between them. CDR3 in DNA: TGTGCCTGGACCGACAGGCTGAACACTGAAGCTTTCTTT. This gives the protein CAWTDRLNTEAFF.

The CDR3 loop reads CASSYRTEYGYTF. The CDR3 DNA follows: TGTGCCAGCAGTTACCGTACAGAATATGGCTACACCTTC. V usage is TRBV6-5 and J usage is TRBJ1-2; D unresolved. The V gene lost 2 bases and the J gene lost 5 bases, with 9 bases spanning the gap. Germline CDR1 reads MNHEY; CDR2 reads SVGAGI. The CDR3 runs to 13 residues.

The rearrangement links TRBV7-9 to TRBJ1-5; no reliable D call. V was shortened by 5 bases and J by 11 bases, with 19 bases between the two germline ends. The CDR3 extends over 14 amino acids. In germline, CDR1 is SEHNR, CDR2 FQNEAQ (reference sequence). The CDR3 coding sequence is TGTGCCAGCAGCCCCCCCGGACTCAAATCGGCCCAGCATTTT. Translating it yields CASSPPGLKSAQHF.

The chain carries TRBV30 and TRBJ2-1; D might be TRBD1 (6 bases). The CDR3 contains 14 residues. CDR1 and CDR2 from the germline V gene are GTSNPN and SVGIG (reference sequence). V was clipped by 6 bases and J by 3 bases, with 15 bases between them. This CDR3 reads CACTRDIRYNEQFF. The CDR3 DNA is TGTGCCTGCACTCGGGACATACGCTACAATGAGCAGTTCTTC.

The J gene is TRBJ2-1, the V gene TRBV6-5; 10 bases line up with TRBD1. Germline V gene sequence: CDR1 MNHEY, CDR2 SVGAGI. Trimming at V came to 2 bases and at J to 6 bases, leaving 4 bases not matched to a gene. CDR3 length equals 15 residues. CDR3 sequence reads: CASSYQDRGGNEQFF. The DNA of the CDR3 is TGTGCCAGCAGTTACCAGGACAGGGGGGGCAATGAGCAGTTCTTC.

V is TRBV7-9 and J is TRBJ1-1, with D perhaps matching TRBD1 (6 bases). This CDR3 spans 14 amino acids. The V and J ends lost 3 bases and 2 bases respectively, with 10 bases between them. The germline V gene has CDR1 SEHNR and CDR2 FQNEAQ (reference sequence). DNA for the CDR3: TGTGCCAGCAGCTTGGGGGCTTTAAACACTGAAGCTTTCTTT. Residues: CASSLGALNTEAFF.

The V gene is TRBV11-1, the J gene TRBJ1-6; D is unresolved. The CDR3 has 13 amino acids. Between the trimmed V and J ends, which lost 0 bases and 8 bases, there was a span of 5 bases. The germline CDR1 and CDR2 sequences are SGHAT and FQDESV (reference sequence). CDR3 nucleotides: TGTGCCAGCAGCTTAGCGCGGGATTCACCCCTCCACTTT. It yields the protein CASSLARDSPLHF.

As to this clone: Other DNA sequences in the same sample also yield this CDR3. The V call is TRBV6-5, the J call TRBJ1-1; D unclear. CDR3 length: 13 amino acids. V lost 0 bases and J lost 1, with 3 bases in between. Germline assignment: CDR1 MNHEY and CDR2 SVGAGI. CDR3 amino acids: CASSYSRNTEAFF. For the CDR3, the DNA is TGTGCCAGCAGTTACTCCCGGAACACTGAAGCTTTCTTT.

This sequence joins TRBV28 and TRBJ2-7; D is perhaps TRBD1 (7 bases). V gave up 6 bases and J gave up 4 bases, with 19 bases separating them. From germline, CDR1 is MDHEN and CDR2 SYDVKM. The CDR3 extends over 15 amino acids. CDR3 nucleotides: TGTGCCAGCAGGGACTCGAGGGCAGGGGGGTACGAGCAGTACTTC. Encoded protein: CASRDSRAGGYEQYF. Looking up the rest from reference TRBV28 and TRBJ2-7 gives the full variable domain: DVKVTQSSRYLVKRTGEKVFLECVQDMDHENMFWYRQDPGLGLRLIYFSYDVKMKEKGDIPEGYSVSREKKERFSLILESASTNQTSMYLCASRDSRAGGYEQYFGPGTRLTVT.

The rearrangement joins TRBV30 to TRBJ1-3, with 7 bases that match TRBD1. The CDR3 is 16 amino acids. Germline CDR1 and CDR2: GTSNPN and SVGIG (reference sequence). V lost 3 bases, J lost 9 bases, and 17 bases stayed unmatched. The CDR3 DNA reads TGTGCCTGGAGCCTCTTACGGGACAGCGAGGGCGGCACCATATATTTT. Its protein is CAWSLLRDSEGGTIYF.

The V and J genes are TRBV6-5 and TRBJ2-7; the D gene is possibly TRBD1 (5 bases). CDR1 is MNHEY, CDR2 SVGAGI, per germline. V lost 0 bases and J lost 3, with 12 bases in between. The CDR3 runs to 15 residues. The CDR3 DNA reads as TGTGCCAGCAGTTACTCTTCAGGGAAGAACTACGAGCAGTACTTC. It specifies CASSYSSGKNYEQYF.

The J gene is TRBJ2-1, the V gene TRBV2, with TRBD1 identical over 7 bases. CDR3 length equals 15 residues. Germline assignment: CDR1 SNHLY and CDR2 FYNNEI. Trimming took 5 bases from V and 0 from J; bases not matched to a gene: 4. CDR3 in DNA: TGTGCCAGCAGTCAAGACAGGGTCTCCTACAATGAGCAGTTCTTC. It encodes CASSQDRVSYNEQFF.

The count of this clone is one. This chain connects TRBV12-5 to TRBJ2-3; no clear D. Germline V lookup: CDR1 LGHNT, CDR2 FRNRAP. Trimming took 4 bases from V and 4 from J, leaving 3 bases between them. There are 11 residues in the CDR3. The CDR3 protein is CASGSADTQYF. The DNA for the CDR3 is TGTGCTAGTGGTTCGGCAGATACGCAGTATTTT.

V is TRBV15 and J is TRBJ1-1; D gene ambiguous. Deletions cut 0 bases from V and 2 bases from J, with 10 bases between. CDR1 and CDR2 from the germline V gene are LNHNV and YYDKDF (reference sequence). The CDR3 runs 15 residues. CDR3 loop: CATSRDRSPNTEAFF. For the CDR3, the DNA is TGTGCCACCAGCAGAGATCGGAGTCCTAACACTGAAGCTTTCTTT.

The CDR3 bases are TGTGCCAGCAGCTTAACCGGGGATCTACTCACCGGGGAGCTGTTTTTT. Encoded protein: CASSLTGDLLTGELFF. The chain has TRBV7-3 and TRBJ2-2, with a possible D match to TRBD2 (5 bases). Trimming cost V 0 bases and J 4 bases, with 12 bases left between them. Germline CDR1 SGHTA, CDR2 FQGTGA. The CDR3 runs to 16 residues.

This clone came up a few times. The rearrangement uses TRBV7-9 and TRBJ2-6; 9 positions agree with TRBD1. CDR3 length equals 19 residues. Germline V lookup: CDR1 SEHNR, CDR2 FQNEAQ (reference sequence). The V and J ends lost 3 bases and 0 bases, in that order; junction bases with no gene match: 9. The CDR3 region is CASSLGTGTGFSGANVLTF. The CDR3 region has the DNA TGTGCCAGCAGCTTGGGAACCGGGACAGGGTTCTCTGGGGCCAACGTCCTGACTTTC.

This clone was observed a single time. The chain employs TRBV2 and TRBJ2-5; TRBD1 agrees at 10 bases. The length of the CDR3 is 16 residues. V dropped 8 bases and J dropped 7; count of bases not matched to a gene: 16. Germline CDR1 is SNHLY and CDR2 is FYNNEI. CDR3 in DNA: TGTGCCAGCCGTCCCGGGACAGGGGTCGGAGAGGGGACCCAGTACTTC. It codes for CASRPGTGVGEGTQYF.

This clone has a handful of counts. The chain has TRBV28 and TRBJ1-1; weak D call: TRBD1 (5 bases). Between the trimmed V and J ends, which lost 3 bases and 5 bases, there was a span of 13 bases. The CDR3 extends over 14 amino acids. The V gene's germline CDR1 is MDHEN and CDR2 SYDVKM. The CDR3 is CASSLGGVGTEAFF. The CDR3 bases are TGTGCCAGCAGTTTGGGGGGAGTTGGGACTGAAGCTTTCTTT. The variable domain in full, completed from reference TRBV28 and TRBJ1-1, reads DVKVTQSSRYLVKRTGEKVFLECVQDMDHENMFWYRQDPGLGLRLIYFSYDVKMKEKGDIPEGYSVSREKKERFSLILESASTNQTSMYLCASSLGGVGTEAFFGQGTRLTVV.